In this sample, the clone carrying this T cell receptor (beta chain) is medium-sized. What it binds is unknown. CDR1 is MGHRA, CDR2 YSYEKL, per germline. This CDR3 has 16 amino acids. Trimming cost V 5 bases and J 4 bases; bases outside gene matches: 10. The sample belongs to a study of HIV-infected patients and healthy controls. Antiretroviral therapy had run roughly three months, about 14 weeks, before follow-up blood collection. No cell fractionation was done, so the repertoire covers all unsorted peripheral blood T cells. Study outcomes and limitations: HIV-infected patients and controls differed significantly in mean usage of eight alpha and eight beta V genes.

About 500 ng RNA was reverse transcribed with alpha and beta constant-region primers. Each of the alpha and beta chains got its own library through chain-specific third strand synthesis with indices. TCRdb used MiXCR to reprocess the 5' RACE reads, holding one entry per CDR3 protein. The repertoire holds about 5,000 distinct CDR3 sequences, 20% seen once, with about 27% in the top ten. This chain connects TRBV4-1 to TRBJ2-1; 8 nucleotides align to TRBD1. The sample here was blood, taken during antiretroviral therapy. This receptor was identified in an adult with HIV infection. CDR3 sequence reads: CASSTGQGSIYNEQFF. CDR3 nucleotide sequence: TGCGCCAGCAGCACAGGACAGGGATCAATTTACAATGAGCAGTTCTTC.